This T cell receptor beta chain came from a study of T cell repertoires in cytomegalovirus infection (dated by TCRdb to between 2018 and 2020). Context from the whole study: Donor HLA type was relevant to the analysis, because carriage of CMV infection together with the matching HLA type was indicated by public TCR beta signatures.

CDR1 SGHKS and CDR2 YYEKEE were looked up in the germline V gene (reference sequence). The V end loses 0 bases and the J end loses 9 bases, and a stretch of 6 bases separates them. Spanning cysteine to phenylalanine, the CDR3 consists of 11 amino acids. The retained sequence is limited to the CDR3, 33 bases, with the frame set at the first base. The sample was run on an Illumina HiSeq 1500. TCRdb cleaned the public reads at Q25 with fastp, built clones with MiXCR and kept in-frame beta chains. For every CDR3 protein sequence, its rows merge into one entry that carries the most common genes and DNA. The sample table lists 600,000 to 800,000 distinct CDR3 sequences, 24% of them with a count of one. Approximately 8% of the sample rests with the top ten. A word on this clonotype: Its antigen remains unidentified. Base qualities are not provided; no much larger clone lies one nucleotide away.

Summary of the overall study and its limitations: In both this cohort and an independent cohort of some 380 donors, the cumulative frequency of public TCR beta family members distinguished carriers of CMV infection plus the relevant HLA type. In the ex vivo response, HLA-C-restricted CMV-specific TCR beta clonotypes were dominant, and in two of eight donors the single most frequent clonotype came from this HLA-C-restricted group.

This receptor chain uses TRBV5-5 and TRBJ1-1; possibly the D gene is TRBD1, per 5 matching bases. The specimen was CD8+ T cells from PBMCs. The receptor was derived from a human donor in good health (CMV status not recorded). Some clones in this sample may be carry-over from other donors' samples. The nucleotide sequence reads TGTGCCAGCAGCTTGGGGGGGAAAGCTTTCTTT. Its protein reads: CASSLGGKAFF.